This T cell receptor beta chain is drawn from a study of blood T cell repertoires in COVID-19. CDR1 is MNHEY and CDR2 is SVGAGI in the germline V gene. The germline V and J ends were trimmed by 0 bases and 3 bases, with 11 bases remaining between them. This CDR3 region has 15 residues. Per the study methods: How many nucleated cells were present was estimated from reference gene primer amplification. Assay used: immunoSEQ multiplex PCR; TCRdb lists only in-frame clones, some missing. Clonal size and the V and J genes are those of that table, whereas D and trimming came from the DNA. The data hold 35,000 to 50,000 clones, with 85% to 90% observed a single time. This clone was detected only once.

The chain combines TRBV6-5 with TRBJ1-2; no firm D call. Material: peripheral blood. The receptor was derived from a man in his sixties with acute or convalescent COVID-19. The CDR3 DNA is TGTGCCAGCAGTTACTCCCTAGTGAGGGACTATGGCTACACCTTC. This sequence encodes CASSYSLVRDYGYTF.